A selection of T cell receptor beta chains follows, all from one sample in a study of blood T cell repertoires in COVID-19. Clones were read by immunoSEQ multiplex PCR, and TCRdb kept only the in-frame ones, dropping some. The sample lists 270,000 or so clones; roughly 80% were seen once. The sample taken for sequencing was peripheral blood. Receptors were obtained from a woman in her fifties or sixties who had recovered from COVID-19. Each CDR3 is given with its conserved first and last residue. The order of the fields is clone size, D gene, V gene, J gene, CDR3 protein, CDR3 DNA. D genes are given only for firm matches. Expanded clones are given a class, and other clones once, few, many or no size at all.

size: .; D: TRBD1; V: TRBV11-3; J: TRBJ1-2; CDR3: CASSLGTGWAFNYGYTF; DNA: TGTGCCAGCAGCCTTGGGACAGGTTGGGCTTTTAACTATGGCTACACCTTC
size: .; D: TRBD1; V: TRBV19; J: TRBJ2-3; CDR3: CASSLRQGSGTDTQYF; DNA: TGTGCCAGTAGCCTCCGACAGGGATCCGGCACAGATACGCAGTATTTT
size: .; D: .; V: TRBV3-1/TRBV3-2; J: TRBJ2-1; CDR3: CASSQVLEKEDDPSYNEQFF; DNA: TGTGCCAGCAGCCAAGTTCTCGAGAAGGAGGACGACCCCTCCTACAATGAGCAGTTCTTC
size: .; D: .; V: TRBV30; J: TRBJ2-7; CDR3: CAWIGQRSYEQYF; DNA: TGTGCCTGGATTGGACAGCGGTCCTACGAGCAGTACTTC
size: .; D: .; V: TRBV14; J: TRBJ2-2; CDR3: CASSQGGALGGELFF; DNA: TGTGCCAGCAGCCAAGGTGGGGCGCTTGGCGGGGAGCTGTTTTTT
size: .; D: TRBD1; V: TRBV28; J: TRBJ1-4; CDR3: CASSQPGTGDEKLFF; DNA: TGTGCCAGCAGTCAACCCGGGACAGGGGATGAAAAACTGTTTTTT
size: .; D: TRBD1; V: TRBV6-2/TRBV6-3; J: TRBJ2-7; CDR3: CASSYPVPGQGRGLYEQYF; DNA: TGTGCCAGCAGTTACCCTGTCCCGGGACAGGGTAGGGGGCTCTACGAGCAGTACTTC
size: .; D: .; V: TRBV12-5; J: TRBJ2-2; CDR3: CASGRRTGLGTGELFF; DNA: TGTGCTAGTGGTCGGCGTACAGGGCTGGGGACCGGGGAGCTGTTTTTT
size: .; D: .; V: TRBV3-1/TRBV3-2; J: TRBJ1-1; CDR3: CASSPPTLPREAFF; DNA: TGTGCCAGCAGCCCCCCCACTCTCCCCAGGGAAGCTTTCTTT
size: once; D: TRBD1; V: TRBV30; J: TRBJ1-1; CDR3: CAWRTGQVYMNTEAFF; DNA: TGTGCCTGGAGGACGGGACAGGTTTACATGAACACTGAAGCTTTCTTT
size: .; D: TRBD1; V: TRBV7-2; J: TRBJ2-1; CDR3: CASRPPGTVYNEQFF; DNA: TGTGCCAGCAGGCCCCCCGGGACAGTTTACAATGAGCAGTTCTTC
size: .; D: .; V: TRBV5-4; J: TRBJ2-7; CDR3: CASSRGLGGYEQYF; DNA: TGTGCCAGCAGCCGTGGACTGGGAGGTTACGAGCAGTACTTC
size: once; D: TRBD1; V: TRBV19; J: TRBJ1-5; CDR3: CASSWTGGQPQHF; DNA: TGTGCCAGTAGTTGGACAGGGGGACAGCCCCAGCATTTT
size: .; D: .; V: TRBV10-3; J: TRBJ1-2; CDR3: CAISESGGGYTF; DNA: TGTGCCATCAGTGAGTCCGGGGGAGGGTACACCTTC
size: .; D: TRBD2; V: TRBV4-1; J: TRBJ2-1; CDR3: CASSQDGAGGPWDEQFF; DNA: TGCGCCAGCAGCCAAGATGGAGCGGGAGGGCCCTGGGATGAGCAGTTCTTC
size: once; D: TRBD1; V: TRBV5-6; J: TRBJ2-7; CDR3: CASSLAIGTGSYEQYF; DNA: TGTGCCAGCAGCTTGGCTATCGGGACAGGGTCCTACGAGCAGTACTTC
size: .; D: .; V: TRBV18; J: TRBJ1-1; CDR3: CASSPNPYSLEAFF; DNA: TGTGCCAGCTCACCAAACCCCTACTCCCTTGAAGCTTTCTTT
size: many; D: .; V: TRBV5-1; J: TRBJ1-1; CDR3: CASSLVAGLNTEAFF; DNA: TGCGCCAGCAGCTTGGTTGCGGGCTTGAACACTGAAGCTTTCTTT
size: .; D: .; V: TRBV7-9; J: TRBJ1-5; CDR3: CASSLAEGGSNQPQHF; DNA: TGTGCCAGCAGCTTAGCGGAAGGGGGTAGCAATCAGCCCCAGCATTTT
size: .; D: TRBD1; V: TRBV5-1; J: TRBJ1-6; CDR3: CASSLALQGANYNSPLHF; DNA: TGCGCCAGCAGCTTGGCTCTACAGGGGGCTAACTATAATTCACCCCTCCACTTT
size: .; D: TRBD1; V: TRBV28; J: TRBJ2-7; CDR3: CASSPGGQGIYEQYF; DNA: TGTGCCAGCAGTCCGGGGGGACAGGGGATCTACGAGCAGTACTTC
size: .; D: .; V: TRBV5-4; J: TRBJ2-6; CDR3: CASSLTIGGGYQSGANVLTF; DNA: TGTGCCAGCAGCCTGACCATCGGTGGGGGGTACCAATCTGGGGCCAACGTCCTGACTTTC
size: .; D: TRBD1; V: TRBV29-1; J: TRBJ1-5; CDR3: CSAQTGVNQPQHF; DNA: TGCAGCGCCCAGACAGGGGTAAATCAGCCCCAGCATTTT
size: once; D: .; V: TRBV4-1; J: TRBJ1-6; CDR3: CASSQPDREVNSPLHF; DNA: TGCGCCAGCAGCCAACCGGACCGGGAGGTTAATTCACCCCTCCACTTT
size: .; D: .; V: TRBV5-1; J: TRBJ2-2; CDR3: CASSLGQYTGELFF; DNA: TGCGCCAGCAGCTTGGGACAATACACCGGGGAGCTGTTTTTT
size: .; D: TRBD1; V: TRBV4-1; J: TRBJ2-1; CDR3: CASSKDRGLGELYNEQFF; DNA: TGCGCCAGCAGTAAGGACAGGGGGTTGGGGGAGCTGTACAATGAGCAGTTCTTC
size: once; D: TRBD2; V: TRBV28; J: TRBJ2-3; CDR3: CASSSAGGADTQYF; DNA: TGTGCCAGCAGTTCTGCGGGGGGGGCAGATACGCAGTATTTT
size: .; D: .; V: TRBV18; J: TRBJ2-7; CDR3: CASSPHAGSSYEQYF; DNA: TGTGCCAGCTCACCTCATGCAGGTAGCTCCTACGAGCAGTACTTC
size: .; D: .; V: TRBV28; J: TRBJ1-1; CDR3: CASSLRDSLEAFF; DNA: TGTGCCAGCAGTTTACGTGACAGCCTTGAAGCTTTCTTT
size: once; D: .; V: TRBV30; J: TRBJ1-5; CDR3: CAWSVQHNQPQHF; DNA: TGTGCCTGGAGTGTACAGCACAATCAGCCCCAGCATTTT
size: few; D: TRBD2; V: TRBV9; J: TRBJ2-7; CDR3: CASSPSGTSYEQYF; DNA: TGTGCCAGCAGCCCAAGCGGGACCTCCTACGAGCAGTACTTC
size: .; D: .; V: TRBV10-1; J: TRBJ2-2; CDR3: CASSEGSGLGGELFF; DNA: TGCGCCAGCAGTGAAGGCAGCGGTTTAGGTGGGGAGCTGTTTTTT
size: once; D: .; V: TRBV27; J: TRBJ2-7; CDR3: CASSFRRDPANYEQYF; DNA: TGTGCCAGCAGTTTTCGGAGGGACCCGGCCAATTACGAGCAGTACTTC
size: .; D: TRBD1; V: TRBV7-9; J: TRBJ2-1; CDR3: CASSLGGDSSSSYNEQFF; DNA: TGTGCCAGCAGCTTAGGAGGGGACAGCTCAAGCTCCTACAATGAGCAGTTCTTC
size: .; D: TRBD2; V: TRBV6-5; J: TRBJ2-1; CDR3: CASRRREATYNEQFF; DNA: TGTGCCAGCAGGCGCCGGGAGGCCACCTACAATGAGCAGTTCTTC
size: once; D: TRBD2; V: TRBV3-1/TRBV3-2; J: TRBJ2-1; CDR3: CASSQVAGENEQFF; DNA: TGTGCCAGCAGCCAAGTTGCGGGAGAAAATGAGCAGTTCTTC
size: .; D: TRBD1; V: TRBV2; J: TRBJ2-2; CDR3: CASSAGTGGTGELFF; DNA: TGTGCCAGCAGTGCCGGGACAGGGGGCACCGGGGAGCTGTTTTTT
size: .; D: .; V: TRBV7-2; J: TRBJ1-2; CDR3: CASSLVWGDYTF; DNA: TGTGCCAGCAGCTTAGTCTGGGGAGACTACACCTTC
size: few; D: TRBD1; V: TRBV2; J: TRBJ1-1; CDR3: CASSEARVRQGEAFF; DNA: TGTGCCAGCAGTGAAGCGCGGGTCCGACAGGGCGAAGCTTTCTTT
size: .; D: .; V: TRBV28; J: TRBJ1-3; CDR3: CASSLWDSSGNTIYF; DNA: TGTGCCAGCAGTTTATGGGACAGCTCTGGAAACACCATATATTTT
size: few; D: .; V: TRBV7-6; J: TRBJ2-7; CDR3: CASSLGVGGKDEQYF; DNA: TGTGCCAGCAGCTTAGGGGTAGGAGGGAAGGACGAGCAGTACTTC
size: .; D: .; V: TRBV24-1; J: TRBJ2-5; CDR3: CATSVTGEDETQYF; DNA: TGTGCCACCAGTGTCACAGGGGAGGACGAGACCCAGTACTTC
size: .; D: .; V: TRBV6-5; J: TRBJ1-5; CDR3: CASSYLRQTHNQPQHF; DNA: TGTGCCAGCAGTTACCTGCGACAGACCCACAATCAGCCCCAGCATTTT
size: .; D: .; V: TRBV7-9; J: TRBJ2-5; CDR3: CASSAQGGQETQYF; DNA: TGTGCCAGCAGCGCCCAGGGGGGACAAGAGACCCAGTACTTC
size: .; D: .; V: TRBV7-2; J: TRBJ1-5; CDR3: CASSLSNNQPQHF; DNA: TGTGCCAGCAGCTTAAGCAACAATCAGCCCCAGCATTTT
size: .; D: .; V: TRBV4-2; J: TRBJ1-1; CDR3: CASSQDRYPGPNSEAFF; DNA: TGTGCCAGCAGCCAAGATCGATACCCAGGCCCGAACTCTGAAGCTTTCTTT
size: .; D: TRBD1; V: TRBV3-1/TRBV3-2; J: TRBJ2-3; CDR3: CASSQEGQGSDTQYF; DNA: TGTGCCAGCAGCCAAGAGGGACAGGGATCAGATACGCAGTATTTT
size: .; D: .; V: TRBV7-9; J: TRBJ2-7; CDR3: CASSPVGGGTYEQYF; DNA: TGTGCCAGCAGCCCAGTTGGAGGTGGGACCTACGAGCAGTACTTC